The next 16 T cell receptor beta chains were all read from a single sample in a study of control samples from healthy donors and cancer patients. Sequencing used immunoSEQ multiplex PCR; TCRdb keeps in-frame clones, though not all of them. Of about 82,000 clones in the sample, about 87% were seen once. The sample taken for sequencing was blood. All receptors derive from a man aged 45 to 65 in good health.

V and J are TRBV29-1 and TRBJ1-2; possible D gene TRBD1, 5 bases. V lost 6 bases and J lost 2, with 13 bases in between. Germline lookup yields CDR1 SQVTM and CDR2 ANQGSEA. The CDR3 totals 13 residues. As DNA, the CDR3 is TGCAGCGTCCCCGGGGAGGGGAACTATGGCTACACCTTC. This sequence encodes CSVPGEGNYGYTF.

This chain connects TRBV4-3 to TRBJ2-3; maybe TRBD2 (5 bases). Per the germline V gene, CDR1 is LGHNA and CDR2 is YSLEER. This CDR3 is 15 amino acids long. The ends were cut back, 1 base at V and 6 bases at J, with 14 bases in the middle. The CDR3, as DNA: TGCGCCAGCAGCCAAGGGGCGGATGGCGGGGATACGCAGTATTTT. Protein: CASSQGADGGDTQYF.

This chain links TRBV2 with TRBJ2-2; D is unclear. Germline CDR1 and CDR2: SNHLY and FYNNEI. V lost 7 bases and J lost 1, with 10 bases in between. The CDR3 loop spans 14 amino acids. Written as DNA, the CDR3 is TGTGCCAGCAAAAGGCAGTTGAACACCGGGGAGCTGTTTTTT. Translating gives CASKRQLNTGELFF.

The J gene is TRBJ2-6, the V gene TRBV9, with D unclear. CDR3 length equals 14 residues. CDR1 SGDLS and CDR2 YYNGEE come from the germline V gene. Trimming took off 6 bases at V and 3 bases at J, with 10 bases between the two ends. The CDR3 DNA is TGTGCCAGCACCACGGGTTTTGGGGCCAACGTCCTGACTTTC. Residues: CASTTGFGANVLTF. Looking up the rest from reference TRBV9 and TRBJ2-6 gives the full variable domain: DSGVTQTPKHLITATGQRVTLRCSPRSGDLSVYWYQQSLDQGLQFLIQYYNGEERAKGNILERFSAQQFPDLHSELNLSSLELGDSALYFCASTTGFGANVLTFGAGSRLTVL.

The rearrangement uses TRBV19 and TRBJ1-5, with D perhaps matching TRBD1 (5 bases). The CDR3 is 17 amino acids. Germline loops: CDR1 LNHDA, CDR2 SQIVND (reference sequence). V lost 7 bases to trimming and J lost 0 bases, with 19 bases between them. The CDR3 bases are TGTGCCAGTACCACCCCGGCGGAAGGGGTTAGCAATCAGCCCCAGCATTTT. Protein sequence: CASTTPAEGVSNQPQHF.

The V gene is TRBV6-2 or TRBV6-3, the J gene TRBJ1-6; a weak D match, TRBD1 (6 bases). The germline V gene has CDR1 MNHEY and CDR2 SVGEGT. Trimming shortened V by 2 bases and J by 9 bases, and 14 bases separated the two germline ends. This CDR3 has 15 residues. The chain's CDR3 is CASSYDGGGGSPLHF. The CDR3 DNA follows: TGTGCCAGCAGTTACGATGGAGGGGGTGGTTCACCCCTCCACTTT.

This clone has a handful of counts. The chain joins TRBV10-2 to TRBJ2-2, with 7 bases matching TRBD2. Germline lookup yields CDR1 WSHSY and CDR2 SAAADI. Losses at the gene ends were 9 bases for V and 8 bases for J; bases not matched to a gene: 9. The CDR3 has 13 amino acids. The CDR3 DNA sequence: TGCGCCAGTCAAGCGGGGACCTCAGGGGAGCTGTTTTTT. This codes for CASQAGTSGELFF.

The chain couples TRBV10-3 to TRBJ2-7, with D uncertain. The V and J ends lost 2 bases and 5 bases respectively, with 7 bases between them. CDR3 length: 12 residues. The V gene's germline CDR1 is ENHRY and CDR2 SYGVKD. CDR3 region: CAISEVLDEQYF. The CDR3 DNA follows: TGTGCCATCAGTGAGGTTTTGGACGAGCAGTACTTC.

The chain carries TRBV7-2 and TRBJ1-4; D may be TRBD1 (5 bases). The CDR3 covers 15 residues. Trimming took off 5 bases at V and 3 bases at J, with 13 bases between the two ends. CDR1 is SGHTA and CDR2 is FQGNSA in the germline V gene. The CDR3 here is CASSQRQGPNEKLFF. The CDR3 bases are TGTGCCAGCAGCCAAAGGCAGGGTCCTAATGAAAAACTGTTTTTT.

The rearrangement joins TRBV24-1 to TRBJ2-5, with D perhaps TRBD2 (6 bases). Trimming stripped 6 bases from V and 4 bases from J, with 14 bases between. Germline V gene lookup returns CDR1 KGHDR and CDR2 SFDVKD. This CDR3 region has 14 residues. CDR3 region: CATSLPGAGETQYF. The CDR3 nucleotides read TGTGCCACCAGTCTACCAGGAGCGGGAGAGACCCAGTACTTC.

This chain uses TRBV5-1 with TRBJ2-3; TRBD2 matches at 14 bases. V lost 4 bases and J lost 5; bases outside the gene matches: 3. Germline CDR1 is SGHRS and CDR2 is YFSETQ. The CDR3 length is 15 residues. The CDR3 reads CASSHGLAGGDTQYF. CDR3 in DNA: TGCGCCAGCAGCCACGGACTAGCGGGGGGAGATACGCAGTATTTT.

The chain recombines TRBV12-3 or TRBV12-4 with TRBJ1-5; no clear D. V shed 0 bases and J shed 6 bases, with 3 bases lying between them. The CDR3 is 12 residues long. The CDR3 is CASSLATQPQHF. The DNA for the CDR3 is TGTGCCAGCAGTTTAGCTACTCAGCCCCAGCATTTT.

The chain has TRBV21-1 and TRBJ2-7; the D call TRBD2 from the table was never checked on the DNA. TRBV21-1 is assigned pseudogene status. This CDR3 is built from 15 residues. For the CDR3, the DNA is TGTGCCAGCAGCCTAAGGGGGGGGGAGAGGGACGAGCAGTACTTC. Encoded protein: CASSLRGGERDEQYF.

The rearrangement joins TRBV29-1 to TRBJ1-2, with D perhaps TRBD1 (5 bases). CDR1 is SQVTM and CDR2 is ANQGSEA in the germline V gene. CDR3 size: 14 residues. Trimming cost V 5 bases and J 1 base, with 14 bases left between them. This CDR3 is CSVTGQSYNYGYTF. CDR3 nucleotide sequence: TGCAGCGTTACGGGGCAGTCCTATAACTATGGCTACACCTTC.

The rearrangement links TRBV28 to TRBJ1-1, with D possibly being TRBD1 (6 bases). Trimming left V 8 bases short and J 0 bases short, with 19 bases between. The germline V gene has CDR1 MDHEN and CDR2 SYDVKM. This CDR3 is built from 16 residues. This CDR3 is CASWGTGGNMNTEAFF. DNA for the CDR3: TGTGCCAGCTGGGGGACGGGGGGCAACATGAACACTGAAGCTTTCTTT.

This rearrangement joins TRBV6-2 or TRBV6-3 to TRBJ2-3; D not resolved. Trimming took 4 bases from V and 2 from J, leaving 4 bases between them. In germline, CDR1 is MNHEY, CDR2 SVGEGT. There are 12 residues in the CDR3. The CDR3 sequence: CASSSNTDTQYF. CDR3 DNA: TGTGCCAGCAGTTCGAACACAGATACGCAGTATTTT.